The T cell receptor (beta chain) under discussion was sequenced for a study of blood T cell dynamics during melanoma immunotherapy (TCRdb year 2020). For the wider study: Patients had metastatic melanoma and received first-line pembrolizumab or nivolumab plus ipilimumab as standard of care in the United Kingdom. Peripheral T cell receptor repertoires of metastatic melanoma patients were profiled before and after one cycle of checkpoint inhibitor therapy to find early correlates of response. A training cohort was formed from consecutive patients, and a further independent group of patients from the same centre was pooled into an external validation set. Broad study findings and their caveats: The study could not determine whether the T cell clones driving repertoire changes were melanoma-specific or reflected general immune activation. The relatively small sample size was acknowledged as something that could potentially limit how far the results can be generalized. Unlike progressors, patients who went on to achieve disease control showed a bifurcated reorganization of the PBMC repertoire at W3, with either increased clonality or increased diversity.

Sample time point, as interpreted from the label and publication: pre-treatment baseline. Blood samples were taken before treatment (T0) and at week 3 (W3), following the first cycle of checkpoint blockade. Except for a couple of patients with rapid clinical progression, response was assessed 12 weeks after the first infusion by RECIST 1.1; disease control meant complete response, partial response or stable disease. Patients were not eligible if they had prior systemic cancer treatment, concomitant immunosuppressant therapy or synchronous other active malignancies. To track both circulating cells and T cell turnover, TCR beta was sequenced from bulk PBMC as well as from plasma cell-free DNA. PBMC were isolated from blood with Lymphoprep and SepMate tubes, followed by red cell lysis. QIAamp DNA Blood Mini kits were used to extract DNA from PBMC and from sorted T cell subsets. Trimming removed 4 bases from V and 0 bases from J, leaving 11 bases between the germline ends. As encoded in the germline V gene, CDR1 is SGHTA while CDR2 is FQGNSA. The CDR3 goes from the cysteine to the phenylalanine over 15 residues. CDR3 DNA is the only sequence kept; it has 45 bases, read in frame from the first base.

On this clone: The antigen this receptor binds is unknown. The input lacks base qualities; no much larger clone sits a single base away.

Every bulk PBMC sample was loaded with the same fixed amount of 350 ng of DNA. The immunoSEQ TCRb Assay kit was used according to manufacturer instructions to amplify TCR beta CDR3 sequences from genomic DNA. The KAPA Library Quantification Kit for Illumina platforms was used to quantify pooled libraries by qPCR. Pooled libraries were clustered at roughly 0.55-1.1 pM and sequenced on an Illumina NextSeq 500. The original methods were these. TCR data were analyzed using immunoSEQ ANALYZER and the R LymphoSeq package. A rearrangement efficiency score was calculated as productive divided by the sum of productive and non-productive CDR3 sequences. Clonality was assessed using the Gini coefficient and diversity using the Renyi index at alpha=1, with pairwise comparisons between timepoints within each patient. Clonal relatedness, based on an edit distance of 3, and repertoire similarity, based on the Bhattacharyya coefficient, were both computed in LymphoSeq. To classify response, a linear discriminant analysis based on week-3 changes in clonality and diversity was built using the R MASS and caret packages. TCRdb limited this immuneACCESS table to in-frame rearrangements with V and J called. A share of clones is missing; checked studies link under half to unresolved V genes, and the rest is unexplained. V, J and clone size reflect that table, while D and trimming were determined from the DNA. In all, the sample holds some 14,000 clones, and 85% to 90% of those were seen once. About 6.6% of the sample belongs to the ten largest clones.

The rearranged chain carries TRBV7-2 and TRBJ2-3; confidence is insufficient to name the D gene. This TCR was recovered from a human donor with melanoma. The sequences come from blood, collected from a patient treated with checkpoint blockade. This receptor carries the CDR3 CASSSLGDSTDTQYF. In nucleotides, the sequence is TGTGCCAGCAGCTCCTTGGGCGATAGCACAGATACGCAGTATTTT.